These T cell receptor beta chains were read from a single sample in a study of response to subunit inactivated influenza vaccine. A single record per CDR3 protein comes from TCRdb applying MiXCR to the RT-PCR reads. The table includes about 800,000 distinct CDR3 sequences, roughly 20% detected once. The sample here was PBMCs from blood, taken more than 4 days after vaccination. The receptors stem from a man aged 50-60 years who received an inactivated influenza vaccine. Both conserved end residues are part of each CDR3. The D gene is left open where the match is weak. For some rows the clone size is stated as once, few or many, or as a class when expanded; others skip it.

v_call	j_call	d_call	clone_size	cdr3_aa	cdr3_nt
TRBV2	TRBJ2-4	TRBD2	-	CASRRLAGGDIQYF	TGTGCCAGCAGACGACTAGCGGGAGGGGACATTCAGTACTTC
TRBV24-1	TRBJ2-1	-	-	CATSEGGGPDNEQFF	TGTGCCACCAGTGAAGGAGGGGGTCCAGACAATGAGCAGTTCTTC
TRBV3-1	TRBJ1-6	-	once	CASSQRDSGSPLHF	TGTGCCAGCAGCCAGCGGGACTCCGGTTCACCCCTCCACTTT
TRBV27	TRBJ1-5	TRBD1	few	CASRGTGGSQPQHF	TGTGCCAGCAGAGGCACAGGGGGCTCTCAGCCCCAGCATTTT
TRBV7-9	TRBJ2-3	-	few	CASSLAGALDTQYF	TGTGCCAGCAGCTTAGCTGGGGCCCTAGATACGCAGTATTTT
TRBV10-3	TRBJ2-3	TRBD1	-	CAISRQGDTQYF	TGTGCCATCAGTAGACAGGGGGATACGCAGTATTTT
TRBV7-9	TRBJ1-1	-	-	CASSSRDEITEAFF	TGTGCCAGCAGCTCAAGAGATGAAATCACTGAAGCTTTCTTT
TRBV7-3	TRBJ2-1	TRBD1	-	CASSLWAGGNEQFF	TGTGCCAGCAGCTTATGGGCAGGGGGCAATGAGCAGTTCTTC
TRBV7-8	TRBJ2-3	TRBD2	-	CASSFFLAGGTDTQYF	TGTGCCAGCAGCTTTTTCCTAGCGGGAGGCACAGATACGCAGTATTTT
TRBV6-2/TRBV6-3	TRBJ2-3	-	few	CATGSRDTQYF	TGTGCCACCGGGAGTCGTGATACGCAGTATTTT